Below are 29 T cell receptor beta chains sequenced from a single sample in a study of T cell responses to AZD1222 COVID-19 vaccine. Method: immunoSEQ multiplex PCR; TCRdb's copy keeps in-frame clones and lacks some. The table includes 140,000 to 150,000 clones, 82% detected once. Here the sequenced sample was peripheral blood, taken on day 0 of MenACWY control vaccination. Every receptor here comes from an adult in good health.

The table lists this clone with a count of one. V is TRBV5-1 and J is TRBJ2-5; the D call may be TRBD1 or TRBD2 (5 bases each). Trimming cost V 0 bases and J 5 bases, with 8 bases left between them. CDR3 length: 13 residues. Germline CDR1 reads SGHRS; CDR2 reads YFSETQ. CDR3 bases: TGCGCCAGCAGCTTGGGGGGCGGGGAGACCCAGTACTTC. Protein: CASSLGGGETQYF.

This clone was detected only a few times. This chain uses TRBV18 with TRBJ1-2; D may be TRBD1 (5 bases). V was shortened by 6 bases and J by 7 bases, with 12 bases between the two germline ends. The CDR3 is made up of 12 amino acids. Germline CDR1 KGHSH, CDR2 LQKENI. The CDR3 bases are TGTGCCAGCTCCGGAGGGACTTCTGGCTACACCTTC. It is translated as CASSGGTSGYTF.

V is TRBV29-1 and J is TRBJ2-1; D is ambiguous. The CDR3 spans 11 residues. Trimming stripped 2 bases from V and 7 bases from J, with 6 bases between. CDR1 and CDR2 (germline): SQVTM, ANQGSEA. The CDR3 sequence: CSVERWNEQFF. The CDR3 coding sequence is TGCAGCGTTGAAAGGTGGAATGAGCAGTTCTTC.

The gene calls are TRBV13 and TRBJ2-3, with D hard to call. The V gene lost 5 bases and the J gene lost 6 bases, with 12 bases spanning the gap. Germline CDR1 is PRHDT and CDR2 is FYEKMQ (reference sequence). This CDR3 spans 13 amino acids. The CDR3 protein is CASSRRPPDTQYF. In DNA, the CDR3 is TGTGCCAGCAGCCGACGACCGCCGGATACGCAGTATTTT.

V usage is TRBV4-1 and J usage is TRBJ1-1; D uncertain. The CDR3 totals 15 residues. Germline values: CDR1 MGHRA, CDR2 YSYEKL. Trimming shortened V by 4 bases and J by 2 bases, and 14 bases separated the two germline ends. The CDR3 DNA sequence: TGCGCCAGCAGCCCAGGAATTCAGGATAACACTGAAGCTTTCTTT. Protein: CASSPGIQDNTEAFF.

The chain has TRBV5-4 and TRBJ2-3; D might be TRBD1 (5 bases). Trimming cost V 1 base and J 4 bases, with 13 bases left between them. Germline CDR1 SGHNT, CDR2 YYREEE (reference sequence). The CDR3 covers 15 residues. The CDR3 protein is CASSLLGRVADTQYF. The CDR3 DNA is TGTGCCAGCAGCTTGCTCGGCAGGGTCGCAGATACGCAGTATTTT. Full variable domain (rest looked up from reference TRBV5-4 and TRBJ2-3): ETGVTQSPTHLIKTRGQQVTLRCSSQSGHNTVSWYQQALGQGPQFIFQYYREEENGRGNFPPRFSGLQFPNYSSELNVNALELDDSALYLCASSLLGRVADTQYFGPGTRLTVL.

J is TRBJ1-5 and V is TRBV5-6; 9 bases align to TRBD1. This CDR3 contains 16 residues. Germline V gives CDR1 SGHDT, CDR2 YYEEEE. V was clipped by 2 bases and J by 6 bases; unmatched bases: 9. The chain's CDR3 is CASSFRGTGGGQPQHF. In DNA, the CDR3 is TGTGCCAGCAGCTTCCGAGGAACAGGGGGCGGTCAGCCCCAGCATTTT.

This chain uses TRBV7-8 with TRBJ1-5; D call uncertain. V was trimmed by 3 bases and J by 3 bases, leaving 15 bases between them. The CDR3 sequence is 16 residues long. Germline V gene lookup returns CDR1 SGHVS and CDR2 FQNEAQ. CDR3: CASSLTIPANNQPQHF. The CDR3 DNA follows: TGTGCCAGCAGCTTGACTATACCGGCCAACAATCAGCCCCAGCATTTT. The whole variable domain, filled in from reference TRBV7-8 and TRBJ1-5, reads GAGVSQSPRYKVAKRGQDVALRCDPISGHVSLFWYQQALGQGPEFLTYFQNEAQLDKSGLPSDRFFAERPEGSVSTLKIQRTQQEDSAVYLCASSLTIPANNQPQHFGDGTRLSIL.

This clone was detected only a few times. The rearrangement uses TRBV5-4 and TRBJ1-2; D is ambiguous. The CDR3 is 14 amino acids. V gave up 0 bases and J gave up 7 bases, with 13 bases separating them. CDR1 SGHNT and CDR2 YYREEE come from the germline V gene (reference sequence). This CDR3 reads CASSLAAGKVGYTF. In nucleotides, the CDR3 is TGTGCCAGCAGCTTGGCTGCGGGGAAGGTTGGCTACACCTTC.

The V call is TRBV27, the J call TRBJ2-4, with D maybe TRBD1 (6 bases). Per germline, CDR1 MNHEY and CDR2 SMNVEV (reference sequence). This CDR3 spans 13 amino acids. V was shortened by 5 bases and J by 10 bases, with 15 bases between the two germline ends. For the CDR3, the DNA is TGTGCCAGCAGTGGCCGTGGGGGCGGGATTCAGTACTTC. Translated: CASSGRGGGIQYF.

The V call is TRBV11-2, the J call TRBJ1-6; possibly TRBD1 for D (5 bases). Looked up from germline, CDR1 is SGHAT and CDR2 is FQNNGV. CDR3 size: 15 residues. V gave up 4 bases and J gave up 16 bases, with 23 bases separating them. The CDR3 coding sequence is TGTGCCAGCAGCTCCCGGGGCAGGGTTTCACCTCGGCTCCACTTT. Translated, it gives CASSSRGRVSPRLHF.

The chain links TRBV10-3 to TRBJ1-5; TRBD1 might be the D (5 bases). The CDR3 has 15 residues. Germline-derived CDR1 and CDR2 are ENHRY and SYGVKD. Deletions cut 2 bases from V and 0 bases from J, with 8 bases between. This CDR3 reads CAISEGGNSNQPQHF. For the CDR3, the DNA is TGTGCCATCAGTGAGGGGGGAAATAGCAATCAGCCCCAGCATTTT.

This chain uses TRBV21-1 with TRBJ2-7; TRBD2 is the table's D call and was not checked against the DNA. TRBV21-1 is described as a pseudogene. CDR3 length: 16 amino acids. The CDR3 DNA reads as TGTGCCAGCACCATCGAGGGGCAGGGAGGTTCCTACGAGCAGTACGTC. It translates to CASTIEGQGGSYEQYV.

This chain connects TRBV19 to TRBJ2-1, with 7 bases identical to TRBD1. V dropped 6 bases and J dropped 10; count of bases not matched to a gene: 9. The CDR3 runs to 13 residues. CDR1 is LNHDA, CDR2 SQIVND, per germline (reference sequence). The CDR3 DNA reads TGTGCCAGTAGACTATACGACAGGGCAGAGCAGTTCTTC. It encodes CASRLYDRAEQFF. Combining the CDR3 with reference TRBV19 and TRBJ2-1 gives the whole variable domain DGGITQSPKYLFRKEGQNVTLSCEQNLNHDAMYWYRQDPGQGLRLIYYSQIVNDFQKGDIAEGYSVSREKKESFPLTVTSAQKNPTAFYLCASRLYDRAEQFFGPGTRLTVL.

The genes are TRBV2 and TRBJ1-6; tentatively, D is TRBD1 (5 bases). CDR1 and CDR2 from the germline V gene are SNHLY and FYNNEI. Trimming left V 6 bases short and J 0 bases short, with 9 bases between. CDR3 length: 15 amino acids. In nucleotides, the CDR3 is TGTGCCAGCAGACAGGCGAGCTCCTATAATTCACCCCTCCACTTT. Its translation: CASRQASSYNSPLHF. Full variable domain (missing parts from reference TRBV2 and TRBJ1-6): EPEVTQTPSHQVTQMGQEVILRCVPISNHLYFYWYRQILGQKVEFLVSFYNNEISEKSEIFDDQFSVERPDGSNFTLKIRSTKLEDSAMYFCASRQASSYNSPLHFGNGTRLTVT.

This clone showed up just once. The rearrangement uses TRBV9 and TRBJ2-3, with D possibly matching TRBD1 (6 bases). V was cut by 3 bases and J by 4 bases, with 15 bases left in between. CDR1 SGDLS and CDR2 YYNGEE come from the germline V gene. This CDR3 spans 15 amino acids. CDR3 protein: CASSARGAVADTQYF. CDR3 DNA sequence: TGTGCCAGCAGCGCCAGGGGCGCCGTAGCAGATACGCAGTATTTT.

This clone appeared a single time. The genes are TRBV19 and TRBJ1-2; 9 bases map to TRBD1. Germline trimming cut 3 bases from V and 10 bases from J; bases unmatched to any gene: 12. The CDR3 loop spans 15 amino acids. CDR1 and CDR2 from the germline V gene are LNHDA and SQIVND (reference sequence). This CDR3 is CASSIGTGREKAYTF. The CDR3 DNA reads TGTGCCAGTAGTATCGGGACAGGGAGAGAGAAAGCCTACACCTTC.

The genes are TRBV20-1 and TRBJ2-3; D call uncertain. The V and J ends lost 2 bases and 4 bases respectively, with 4 bases between them. CDR3 size: 11 residues. Per germline, CDR1 DFQATT and CDR2 SNEGSKA (reference sequence). CDR3 sequence (DNA): TGCAGTGCTAGACCCGCAGATACGCAGTATTTT. Amino acids: CSARPADTQYF.

The chain joins TRBV30 to TRBJ1-4; TRBD1 agrees at 10 bases. V lost 7 bases to trimming and J lost 4 bases; unmatched junction nucleotides: 9. CDR3 size: 15 residues. The germline CDR1 and CDR2 sequences are GTSNPN and SVGIG (reference sequence). The DNA for the CDR3 is TGTGCCTTTTGGGACAGGGGCAAGGTTAATGAAAAACTGTTTTTT. It is translated as CAFWDRGKVNEKLFF.

The chain couples TRBV5-1 to TRBJ1-3, with TRBD1 matching over 8 bases. V was pared by 4 bases and J by 4 bases, with 7 bases of the junction left unmatched. The CDR3 runs to 15 residues. CDR1 is SGHRS and CDR2 is YFSETQ in the germline V gene. In nucleotides, the CDR3 is TGCGCCAGCAGCACAAGGACAGGGAAAGGAAACACCATATATTTT. Translating it yields CASSTRTGKGNTIYF.

The J gene is TRBJ1-1, the V gene TRBV6-5, with 8 nucleotides matching TRBD1. The V segment lost 4 bases and the J segment 8 bases; nucleotides outside the gene matches: 6. Germline CDR1 MNHEY, CDR2 SVGAGI. The CDR3 is 13 amino acids. CDR3 protein: CASSSGTGLEAFF. In nucleotides, the CDR3 is TGTGCCAGCAGTTCCGGGACAGGCCTAGAAGCTTTCTTT.

This clone was seen a single time. V is TRBV25-1 and J is TRBJ1-1; D not certain. CDR1 and CDR2 from the germline V gene are MGHDK and SYGVNS. The CDR3 loop spans 13 amino acids. V was cut by 0 bases and J by 6 bases, with 8 bases left in between. The CDR3 spells CASSEYQYPEAFF. The CDR3 region has the DNA TGTGCCAGCAGTGAATATCAGTATCCTGAAGCTTTCTTT.

CDR3 nucleotides: TGTGCCAGCAGCCGCTCCGGGACAGGGTCTAACTATGGCTACACCTTC. Translated: CASSRSGTGSNYGYTF. The rearrangement links TRBV4-2 to TRBJ1-2; 9 bases agree with TRBD1. J lost 0 bases, V lost 4 bases, and 6 bases had no gene match. This CDR3 is built from 16 residues. Germline V gives CDR1 LGHNA, CDR2 YNFKEQ.

The chain combines TRBV6-6 with TRBJ2-7; no definite D call. The CDR3 totals 13 residues. The V end lost 0 bases, the J end lost 4 bases, and 7 bases lay between the germline ends. Germline CDR1 is MNHNY and CDR2 is SVGAGI (reference sequence). This chain's CDR3 is CASSYSNSYEQYV. CDR3 nucleotides: TGTGCCAGCAGTTACTCTAACTCTTACGAGCAGTACGTC.

The chain uses TRBV19 and TRBJ1-2; no clear D. Trimming pared 6 bases from V and 4 bases from J, leaving 12 bases between. The CDR3 is 13 residues long. Germline-derived CDR1 and CDR2 are LNHDA and SQIVND (reference sequence). The CDR3 nucleotides read TGTGCCAGTAGCAATGACCGTCTCTATGGCTACACCTTC. Residues: CASSNDRLYGYTF.

The chain has TRBV6-6 and TRBJ1-2; D uncertain. V was trimmed by 5 bases and J by 8 bases, leaving 21 bases between them. The CDR3 runs to 15 residues. Germline-derived CDR1 and CDR2 are MNHNY and SVGAGI (reference sequence). Written as DNA, the CDR3 is TGTGCCAGCAGTCTTCTTCCGGGAACCCCAGGAGGCTACACCTTC. This encodes CASSLLPGTPGGYTF.

This clone came up a few times. The chain links TRBV9 to TRBJ2-1; D gene unclear. V lost 3 bases to trimming and J lost 12 bases, with 16 bases between them. The CDR3 extends over 13 amino acids. CDR1 and CDR2 (germline): SGDLS, YYNGEE. The CDR3 sequence is CASSEDPRYGQFF. For the CDR3, the DNA is TGTGCCAGCAGCGAGGACCCCAGATATGGGCAGTTCTTC.

In its sample, this clone was seen a few times. The DNA of the CDR3 is TGTGCCAGTAGTAAGGCCCGGGGTACGCAGTATTTT. It encodes CASSKARGTQYF. The chain joins TRBV19 to TRBJ2-3; weak D call: TRBD2 (5 bases). The germline CDR1 and CDR2 sequences are LNHDA and SQIVND (reference sequence). V lost 4 bases to trimming and J lost 8 bases, with 10 bases between them. CDR3 size: 12 residues.

This clone appeared once. The V gene is TRBV7-9, the J gene TRBJ2-1; 11 bases line up with TRBD2. Germline assignment: CDR1 SEHNR and CDR2 FQNEAQ (reference sequence). The CDR3 is 18 residues long. Germline trimming cut 3 bases from V and 7 bases from J; bases unmatched to any gene: 14. The CDR3 sequence: CASSFSAIIAGGRNEQFF. CDR3 DNA sequence: TGTGCCAGCAGCTTTTCTGCCATTATAGCGGGGGGGAGGAATGAGCAGTTCTTC.